The 26 T cell receptor beta chains below come from one sample, sequenced in a study of blood T cell repertoires in COVID-19. Profiling relied on immunoSEQ multiplex PCR, and the TCRdb table lists in-frame clones only, not all of them. The data contain roughly 150,000 clones, 70% to 85% of them singletons. Specimen: PBMCs or T cells enriched from blood (not recorded which). These receptors were collected from a woman in her sixties or seventies in a cohort exposed to, infected with or recovered from COVID-19 (not recorded which).

The V and J genes are TRBV3-1 (or the pseudogene TRBV3-2) and TRBJ2-5; D remains ambiguous. CDR1 LGHDT and CDR2 YNNKEL come from the germline V gene (reference sequence). This CDR3 region has 14 residues. Trimming cost V 4 bases and J 5 bases, with 14 bases left between them. CDR3 coding DNA: TGTGCCAGCAGCCCCCCCGGGTCCGGGGAGACCCAGTACTTC. Amino acid sequence: CASSPPGSGETQYF.

The V gene is TRBV5-1, the J gene TRBJ2-2; possible D gene TRBD1, 5 bases. The CDR3 is 15 amino acids. Germline CDR1 and CDR2: SGHRS and YFSETQ. Trimming shortened V by 3 bases and J by 8 bases, and 17 bases separated the two germline ends. CDR3 amino acids: CASSSQGVPTGELFF. DNA for the CDR3: TGCGCCAGCAGCTCGCAGGGTGTACCTACTGGGGAGCTGTTTTTT.

The CDR3 bases are TGTGCCAGCAGCGACAGGGGTGGGTACGAGCAGTACTTC. It encodes CASSDRGGYEQYF. The J gene is TRBJ2-7, the V gene TRBV7-9; 8 positions agree with TRBD1. There are 13 residues in the CDR3. Trimming cost V 5 bases and J 4 bases; bases outside gene matches: 4. CDR1 SEHNR and CDR2 FQNEAQ come from the germline V gene (reference sequence).

This clone was detected a few times. The chain is built from TRBV6-2 or TRBV6-3 and TRBJ2-5; weak D call: TRBD2 (6 bases). V lost 2 bases, J lost 6 bases, and 7 bases lay in between. The CDR3 covers 12 residues. Germline loops: CDR1 MNHEY, CDR2 SVGEGT. CDR3 region: CASSYGGKTQYF. The DNA for the CDR3 is TGTGCCAGCAGTTACGGGGGGAAGACCCAGTACTTC.

The chain has TRBV28 and TRBJ1-5; the D gene is possibly TRBD1 (6 bases). The V end lost 6 bases, the J end lost 2 bases, and 20 bases lay between the germline ends. Germline V lookup: CDR1 MDHEN, CDR2 SYDVKM. The CDR3 covers 17 residues. CDR3 DNA sequence: TGTGCCAGCAGCCGGTTTCTCGGCTCAGGGGGCAATCAGCCCCAGCATTTT. Its translation is CASSRFLGSGGNQPQHF. Supplemented by reference TRBV28 and TRBJ1-5, the full variable domain reads DVKVTQSSRYLVKRTGEKVFLECVQDMDHENMFWYRQDPGLGLRLIYFSYDVKMKEKGDIPEGYSVSREKKERFSLILESASTNQTSMYLCASSRFLGSGGNQPQHFGDGTRLSIL.

V is TRBV3-1 (or the pseudogene TRBV3-2) and J is TRBJ2-7, with D possibly matching TRBD2 (5 bases). V was cut by 4 bases and J by 7 bases, with 11 bases left in between. This CDR3 has 12 amino acids. Looked up from germline, CDR1 is LGHDT and CDR2 is YNNKEL (reference sequence). The CDR3 DNA follows: TGTGCCAGCAGCCTTTTAGCGAGGGAGCAGTACTTC. The encoded protein is CASSLLAREQYF.

The chain carries TRBV30 and TRBJ1-3; D may be TRBD1 (6 bases). The CDR3 totals 14 residues. Germline V gene lookup returns CDR1 GTSNPN and CDR2 SVGIG (reference sequence). Between the trimmed V and J ends, which lost 2 bases and 2 bases, there was a span of 10 bases. The CDR3 reads CAWSLTGTGNTIYF. CDR3 DNA sequence: TGTGCCTGGAGTTTGACAGGAACTGGAAACACCATATATTTT.

This chain uses TRBV5-1 with TRBJ2-7, with 8 bases lining up with TRBD1. The CDR3 runs 15 residues. The J segment lost 3 bases and the V segment lost 2 bases, leaving 7 bases of the junction unmatched. Germline V CDR1 and CDR2: SGHRS, YFSETQ. The CDR3 sequence is CASSLQGDWDYEQYF. CDR3 nucleotides: TGCGCCAGCAGCTTACAGGGGGATTGGGACTACGAGCAGTACTTC.

The genes are TRBV9 and TRBJ1-5; D unresolved. Per germline, CDR1 SGDLS and CDR2 YYNGEE. CDR3 length: 14 amino acids. V was clipped by 0 bases and J by 7 bases, with 11 bases between them. CDR3 in amino acids: CASSVGTEDQPQHF. In nucleotides, the CDR3 is TGTGCCAGCAGCGTAGGAACAGAAGACCAGCCCCAGCATTTT. Supplemented by reference TRBV9 and TRBJ1-5, the full variable domain reads DSGVTQTPKHLITATGQRVTLRCSPRSGDLSVYWYQQSLDQGLQFLIQYYNGEERAKGNILERFSAQQFPDLHSELNLSSLELGDSALYFCASSVGTEDQPQHFGDGTRLSIL.

This clone appeared a single time. This rearrangement joins TRBV6-4 to TRBJ2-1, with TRBD2 matching 8 bases. The germline V gene has CDR1 MRHNA and CDR2 SNTAGT. V trimming: 4 bases; J trimming: 6 bases; junction bases outside the gene matches: 11. The CDR3 runs to 16 residues. The CDR3 loop reads CASSVQRTSSTNEQFF. The CDR3, as DNA: TGTGCCAGCAGTGTCCAACGGACTAGCTCTACCAATGAGCAGTTCTTC.

The chain uses TRBV7-9 and TRBJ2-1; D is possibly TRBD2 (7 bases). CDR3 length equals 15 residues. Germline V gene data show CDR1 as SEHNR and CDR2 as FQNEAQ (reference sequence). Trimming shortened V by 5 bases and J by 8 bases, and 19 bases separated the two germline ends. CDR3: CASSPPFRGGDEQFF. DNA of the CDR3: TGTGCCAGCAGCCCCCCCTTTAGGGGGGGAGATGAGCAGTTCTTC.

The chain joins TRBV5-1 to TRBJ1-1; D is unclear. The CDR3 consists of 14 residues. The V end lost 0 bases, the J end lost 0 bases, and 6 bases lay between the germline ends. Germline CDR1 and CDR2: SGHRS and YFSETQ. The CDR3 nucleotides are TGCGCCAGCAGCTTGGGGGCTGTGAACACTGAAGCTTTCTTT. Protein: CASSLGAVNTEAFF.

The rearrangement joins TRBV5-1 to TRBJ1-1; 7 nucleotides agree with TRBD1. Trimming took 2 bases from V and 8 from J; bases not matched to a gene: 15. The CDR3 is made up of 16 amino acids. The V gene's germline CDR1 is SGHRS and CDR2 YFSETQ. The DNA for the CDR3 is TGCGCCAGCAGCTTATCAGGACAGGTATTAACTGTGGAAGCTTTCTTT. This codes for CASSLSGQVLTVEAFF. The full variable domain, completed using reference TRBV5-1 and TRBJ1-1, is KAGVTQTPRYLIKTRGQQVTLSCSPISGHRSVSWYQQTPGQGLQFLFEYFSETQRNKGNFPGRFSGRQFSNSRSEMNVSTLELGDSALYLCASSLSGQVLTVEAFFGQGTRLTVV.

This chain joins TRBV27 and TRBJ2-7; weak D call: TRBD1 (6 bases). The V end was cut by 6 bases, the J end by 2 bases, with 20 bases between. Germline assignment: CDR1 MNHEY and CDR2 SMNVEV (reference sequence). The CDR3 spans 16 residues. This chain's CDR3 is CASRRQVTGLTYEQYF. The DNA for the CDR3 is TGTGCCAGCAGACGACAGGTGACGGGCCTAACCTACGAGCAGTACTTC.

This chain uses TRBV7-3 with TRBJ2-1, with TRBD2 matching 13 bases. Germline V gives CDR1 SGHTA, CDR2 FQGTGA. The length of the CDR3 is 17 residues. Trimming at V came to 4 bases and at J to 9 bases, leaving 12 bases not matched to a gene. The DNA for the CDR3 is TGTGCCAGCAGCTCCCTACCCACTAGCGGGAGGGCGAGTGAGCAGTTCTTC. It yields the protein CASSSLPTSGRASEQFF.

On this clone itself: The same CDR3 also results from other DNA sequences found in this sample. The chain employs TRBV2 and TRBJ2-2; 7 bases are shared with TRBD1. CDR1 SNHLY and CDR2 FYNNEI come from the germline V gene. Losses at the gene ends were 4 bases for V and 0 bases for J; bases not matched to a gene: 2. CDR3 length equals 15 residues. The CDR3 nucleotides read TGTGCCAGCAGTGTAGGACAGGCGAACACCGGGGAGCTGTTTTTT. Its protein is CASSVGQANTGELFF.

This chain links TRBV19 with TRBJ1-6; 7 positions match TRBD1. V trimming: 5 bases; J trimming: 12 bases; junction bases outside the gene matches: 16. The CDR3 spans 16 residues. In germline, CDR1 is LNHDA, CDR2 SQIVND (reference sequence). The CDR3 DNA reads TGTGCCAGTAGTCCCGGGACAGAGATAATTCATGGACCCCTCCACTTT. Translation: CASSPGTEIIHGPLHF.

The chain employs TRBV28 and TRBJ1-2; D is undetermined. The V end was cut by 2 bases, the J end by 5 bases, with 6 bases between. Germline loops: CDR1 MDHEN, CDR2 SYDVKM. There are 12 residues in the CDR3. CDR3 in amino acids: CASSLDLYGYTF. CDR3 coding DNA: TGTGCCAGCAGTTTAGACTTATATGGCTACACCTTC.

This rearrangement joins TRBV18 to TRBJ2-6; D not certain. The V and J ends lost 3 bases and 0 bases respectively, with 12 bases between them. Germline V gene lookup returns CDR1 KGHSH and CDR2 LQKENI. CDR3 length: 17 amino acids. CDR3 DNA: TGTGCCAGCTCACCTAAACTACTCCTCTCTGGGGCCAACGTCCTGACTTTC. It encodes CASSPKLLLSGANVLTF.

The V and J genes are TRBV6-5 and TRBJ1-5, with 8 bases matching TRBD1. The germline V gene encodes CDR1 MNHEY and CDR2 SVGAGI. V gave up 7 bases and J gave up 0 bases; unmatched junction bases: 5. The CDR3 runs 15 residues. The CDR3 region has the DNA TGTGCCAGCAAAAGGACAGGGACTAGCAATCAGCCCCAGCATTTT. Amino acids: CASKRTGTSNQPQHF.

The chain couples TRBV5-1 to TRBJ2-5, with TRBD1 identical over 8 bases. The CDR3 has 16 residues. Per the germline V gene, CDR1 is SGHRS and CDR2 is YFSETQ. Losses at the gene ends were 0 bases for V and 5 bases for J; bases not matched to a gene: 9. The CDR3 DNA follows: TGCGCCAGCAGCTTGGCCGGACAGGGAATGGGGGAGACCCAGTACTTC. This encodes CASSLAGQGMGETQYF.

The chain employs TRBV28 and TRBJ1-2; D is unresolved. The CDR3 loop spans 12 amino acids. The V gene's germline CDR1 is MDHEN and CDR2 SYDVKM. Trimming left V 5 bases short and J 4 bases short, with 8 bases between. The CDR3 bases are TGTGCCAGCAGTCGGGAGGTCTATGGCTACACCTTC. This gives the protein CASSREVYGYTF.

The chain is built from TRBV3-1 (or the pseudogene TRBV3-2) and TRBJ2-5, with a possible D match to TRBD1 (6 bases). The CDR3 has 13 amino acids. Germline V gene sequence: CDR1 LGHDT, CDR2 YNNKEL (reference sequence). The V gene lost 5 bases and the J gene lost 2 bases, with 9 bases spanning the gap. The CDR3 nucleotides read TGTGCCAGCAGCTCGGGACAACAAGAGACCCAGTACTTC. Protein product: CASSSGQQETQYF.

The chain links TRBV7-8 to TRBJ2-1; D unclear. This CDR3 has 13 amino acids. From germline, CDR1 is SGHVS and CDR2 FQNEAQ. Between the trimmed V and J ends, which lost 1 base and 12 bases, there was a span of 13 bases. The chain's CDR3 is CASSLDLRVPQFF. The CDR3 DNA follows: TGTGCCAGCAGCTTAGACCTCCGGGTCCCGCAGTTCTTC.

The gene calls are TRBV18 and TRBJ1-5, with TRBD1 as a possible D gene (5 bases). Germline lookup yields CDR1 KGHSH and CDR2 LQKENI. CDR3 length: 11 amino acids. The V gene lost 6 bases and the J gene lost 11 bases, with 11 bases spanning the gap. The CDR3 region has the DNA TGTGCCAGCTCGGACCAGGGAACCCAGCATTTT. It is translated as CASSDQGTQHF.

This rearrangement joins TRBV7-9 to TRBJ2-5, with D tentatively TRBD1 (6 bases). The CDR3 spans 17 residues. Trimming took 0 bases from V and 1 from J, leaving 15 bases between them. CDR1 and CDR2 from the germline V gene are SEHNR and FQNEAQ (reference sequence). The CDR3 spells CASSLAWGSRGQETQYF. As DNA, the CDR3 is TGTGCCAGCAGCTTAGCTTGGGGGAGCAGGGGCCAAGAGACCCAGTACTTC.